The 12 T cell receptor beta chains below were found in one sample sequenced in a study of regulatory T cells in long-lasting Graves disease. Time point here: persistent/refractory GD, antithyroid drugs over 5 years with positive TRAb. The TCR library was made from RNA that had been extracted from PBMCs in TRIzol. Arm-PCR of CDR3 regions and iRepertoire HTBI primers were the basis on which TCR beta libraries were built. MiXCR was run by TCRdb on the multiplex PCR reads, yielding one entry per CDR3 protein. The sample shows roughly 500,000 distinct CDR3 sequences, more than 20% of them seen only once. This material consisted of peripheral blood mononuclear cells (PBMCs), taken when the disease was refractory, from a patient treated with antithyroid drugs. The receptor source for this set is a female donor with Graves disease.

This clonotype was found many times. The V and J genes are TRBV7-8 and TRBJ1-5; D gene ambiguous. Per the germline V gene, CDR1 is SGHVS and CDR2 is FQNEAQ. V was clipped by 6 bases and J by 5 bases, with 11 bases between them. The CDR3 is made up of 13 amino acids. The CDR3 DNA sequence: TGTGCCAGCAGTTTCCGGCGGGATCAGCCCCAGCATTTT. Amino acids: CASSFRRDQPQHF.

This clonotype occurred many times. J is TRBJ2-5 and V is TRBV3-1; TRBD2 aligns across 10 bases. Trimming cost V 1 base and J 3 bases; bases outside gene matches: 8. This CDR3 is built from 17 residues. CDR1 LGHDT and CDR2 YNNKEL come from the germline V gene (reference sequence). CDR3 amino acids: CASSQVPSGGYKETQYF. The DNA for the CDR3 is TGTGCCAGCAGCCAAGTCCCTAGCGGGGGATATAAAGAGACCCAGTACTTC.

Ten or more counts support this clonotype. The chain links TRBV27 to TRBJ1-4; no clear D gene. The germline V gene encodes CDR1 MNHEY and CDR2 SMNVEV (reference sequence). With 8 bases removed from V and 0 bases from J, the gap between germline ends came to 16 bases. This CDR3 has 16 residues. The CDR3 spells CASAAAEAATNEKLFF. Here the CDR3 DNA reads TGTGCCAGCGCTGCGGCAGAGGCTGCAACTAATGAAAAACTGTTTTTT.

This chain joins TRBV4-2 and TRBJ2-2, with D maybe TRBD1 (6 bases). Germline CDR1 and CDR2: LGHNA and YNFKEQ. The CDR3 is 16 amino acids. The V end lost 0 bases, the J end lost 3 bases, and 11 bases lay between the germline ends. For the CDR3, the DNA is TGTGCCAGCAGCCAAGAAACAGGGTCGGACACCGGGGAGCTGTTTTTT. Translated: CASSQETGSDTGELFF.

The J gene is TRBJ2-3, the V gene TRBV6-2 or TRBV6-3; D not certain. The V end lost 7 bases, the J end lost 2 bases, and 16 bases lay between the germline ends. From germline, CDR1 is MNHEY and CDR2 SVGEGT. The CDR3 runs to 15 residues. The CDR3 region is CASTRRPYPTDTQYF. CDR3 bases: TGTGCCAGCACTAGAAGGCCGTATCCCACAGATACGCAGTATTTT.

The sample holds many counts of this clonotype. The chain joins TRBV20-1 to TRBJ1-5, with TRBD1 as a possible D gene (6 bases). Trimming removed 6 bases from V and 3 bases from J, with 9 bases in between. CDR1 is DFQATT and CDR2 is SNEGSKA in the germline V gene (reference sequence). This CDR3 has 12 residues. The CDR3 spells CSAHRANQPQHF. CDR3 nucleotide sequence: TGCAGTGCCCACAGGGCCAATCAGCCCCAGCATTTT.

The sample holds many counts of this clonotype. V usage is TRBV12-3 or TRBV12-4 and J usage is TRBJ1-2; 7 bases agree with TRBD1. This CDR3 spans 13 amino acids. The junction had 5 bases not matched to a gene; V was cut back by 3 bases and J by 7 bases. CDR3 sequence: CASSFQGGGGYTF. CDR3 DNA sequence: TGTGCCAGCAGTTTTCAGGGGGGTGGTGGCTACACCTTC.

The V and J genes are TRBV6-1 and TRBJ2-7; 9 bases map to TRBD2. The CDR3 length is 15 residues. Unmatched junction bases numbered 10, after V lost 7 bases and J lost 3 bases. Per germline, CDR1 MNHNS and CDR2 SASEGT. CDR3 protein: CASTEWAGGRYEQYF. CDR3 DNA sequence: TGTGCCAGCACCGAATGGGCGGGAGGGCGCTACGAGCAGTACTTC.

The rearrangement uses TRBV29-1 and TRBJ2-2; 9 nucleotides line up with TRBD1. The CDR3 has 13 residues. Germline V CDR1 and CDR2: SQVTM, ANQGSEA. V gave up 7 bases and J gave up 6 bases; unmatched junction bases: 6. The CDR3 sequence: CSATGTGPGELFF. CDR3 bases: TGCAGCGCGACCGGGACAGGGCCCGGGGAGCTGTTTTTT.

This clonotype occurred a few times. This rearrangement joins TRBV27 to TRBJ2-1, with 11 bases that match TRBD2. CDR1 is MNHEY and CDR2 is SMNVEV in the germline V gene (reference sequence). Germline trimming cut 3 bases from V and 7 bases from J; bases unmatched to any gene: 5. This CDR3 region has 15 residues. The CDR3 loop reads CASSFVAGGVNEQFF. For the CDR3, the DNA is TGTGCCAGCAGTTTCGTAGCGGGAGGGGTTAATGAGCAGTTCTTC.

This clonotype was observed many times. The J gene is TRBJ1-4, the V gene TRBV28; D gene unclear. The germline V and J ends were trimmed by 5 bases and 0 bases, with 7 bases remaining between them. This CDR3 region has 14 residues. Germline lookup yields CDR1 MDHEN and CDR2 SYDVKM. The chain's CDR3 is CASSPLATNEKLFF. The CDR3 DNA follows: TGTGCCAGCAGTCCACTGGCAACTAATGAAAAACTGTTTTTT.

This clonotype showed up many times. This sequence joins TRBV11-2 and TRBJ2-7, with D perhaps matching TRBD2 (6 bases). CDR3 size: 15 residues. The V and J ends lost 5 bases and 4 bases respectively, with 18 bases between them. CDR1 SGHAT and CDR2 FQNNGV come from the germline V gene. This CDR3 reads CASSLNGGAGYEQYF. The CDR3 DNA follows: TGTGCCAGCAGCCTTAATGGAGGGGCCGGGTACGAGCAGTACTTC.